The 31 T cell receptor beta chains in this list originate from one sample, sequenced in a study of OX40 agonist ivuxolimab in advanced cancers. Here immunoSEQ multiplex PCR was the method, and the copy in TCRdb shows in-frame clones only, minus some. The sample carries some 86,000 clones, approximately 85% recorded once. The sample consisted of CD4+ or CD8+ T cells sorted from blood, taken in a trial of the OX40 agonist ivuxolimab. The receptors shown here come from an adult with an advanced solid tumor such as melanoma, head and neck, liver or kidney cancer.

The rearrangement uses TRBV7-2 and TRBJ2-2; TRBD2 agrees at 8 bases. Per germline, CDR1 SGHTA and CDR2 FQGNSA. The CDR3 extends over 16 amino acids. Trimming cost V 5 bases and J 4 bases; bases outside gene matches: 9. The DNA of the CDR3 is TGTGCCAGCAGCCTACCCGTGGCGGGAGGCACCGGGGAGCTGTTTTTT. Its translation: CASSLPVAGGTGELFF. The whole variable domain, remainder taken from reference TRBV7-2 and TRBJ2-2, is GAGVSQSPSNKVTEKGKDVELRCDPISGHTALYWYRQSLGQGLEFLIYFQGNSAPDKSGLPSDRFSAERTGGSVSTLTIQRTQQEDSAVYLCASSLPVAGGTGELFFGEGSRLTVL.

Here the CDR3 DNA reads TGTGCCAGCAGCTTAGAGCTCTCCCCCTACGAGCAGTACTTC. This sequence encodes CASSLELSPYEQYF. This chain links TRBV7-9 with TRBJ2-7; D is uncertain. Germline CDR1 is SEHNR and CDR2 is FQNEAQ (reference sequence). V was clipped by 1 base and J by 2 bases, with 9 bases between them. The CDR3 has 14 residues.

This chain connects TRBV7-9 to TRBJ1-5, with D perhaps TRBD1 (5 bases). The CDR3 is 13 amino acids. V was shortened by 7 bases and J by 2 bases, with 9 bases between the two germline ends. Looked up from germline, CDR1 is SEHNR and CDR2 is FQNEAQ (reference sequence). The CDR3 protein is CASTQGGNQPQHF. Here the CDR3 DNA reads TGTGCCAGCACCCAGGGTGGCAATCAGCCCCAGCATTTT.

J is TRBJ2-2 and V is TRBV2; TRBD1 aligns across 7 bases. From germline, CDR1 is SNHLY and CDR2 FYNNEI. The CDR3 consists of 15 residues. Germline trimming cut 4 bases from V and 2 bases from J; bases unmatched to any gene: 4. DNA for the CDR3: TGTGCCAGCAGTGTCGGGACAGCTAACACCGGGGAGCTGTTTTTT. Translation: CASSVGTANTGELFF.

The CDR3 DNA sequence: TGTGCCAGCAGTGAACTAGGTAATGAGCAGTTCTTC. Translating it yields CASSELGNEQFF. The rearrangement joins TRBV2 to TRBJ2-1; D unresolved. From germline, CDR1 is SNHLY and CDR2 FYNNEI. The CDR3 length is 12 residues. Between the trimmed V and J ends, which lost 2 bases and 7 bases, there was a span of 6 bases.

The V call is TRBV9, the J call TRBJ2-1; no clear D gene. Germline V lookup: CDR1 SGDLS, CDR2 YYNGEE. The CDR3 spans 14 residues. V gave up 0 bases and J gave up 3 bases, with 7 bases separating them. The CDR3 DNA reads as TGTGCCAGCAGCGTAGGGGCAGGCTACAATGAGCAGTTCTTC. Translation gives CASSVGAGYNEQFF.

The chain links TRBV28 to TRBJ2-1; no clear D. This CDR3 has 19 amino acids. The germline V gene encodes CDR1 MDHEN and CDR2 SYDVKM. V was trimmed by 4 bases and J by 4 bases, leaving 26 bases between them. CDR3 in amino acids: CASSSLFAGSISPYNEQFF. The CDR3 coding sequence is TGTGCCAGCAGTTCCCTCTTTGCCGGGTCAATATCCCCTTACAATGAGCAGTTCTTC. The full variable domain, its missing parts supplied by reference TRBV28 and TRBJ2-1, is DVKVTQSSRYLVKRTGEKVFLECVQDMDHENMFWYRQDPGLGLRLIYFSYDVKMKEKGDIPEGYSVSREKKERFSLILESASTNQTSMYLCASSSLFAGSISPYNEQFFGPGTRLTVL.

V gene TRBV11-2 combines with J gene TRBJ2-1; no clear D. In germline, CDR1 is SGHAT, CDR2 FQNNGV. CDR3 size: 14 residues. V lost 5 bases, J lost 2 bases, and 10 bases lay in between. The CDR3 loop is CASSRGLAYNEQFF. The DNA for the CDR3 is TGTGCCAGCAGCCGAGGCCTTGCCTACAATGAGCAGTTCTTC. The variable domain in full, with the rest retrieved from reference TRBV11-2 and TRBJ2-1, is EAGVAQSPRYKIIEKRQSVAFWCNPISGHATLYWYQQILGQGPKLLIQFQNNGVVDDSQLPKDRFSAERLKGVDSTLKIQPAKLEDSAVYLCASSRGLAYNEQFFGPGTRLTVL.

The rearrangement joins TRBV19 to TRBJ2-7, with 7 nucleotides matching TRBD1. Germline CDR1 and CDR2: LNHDA and SQIVND (reference sequence). The CDR3 extends over 11 amino acids. The CDR3: CASSQGHEQYF. Written as DNA, the CDR3 is TGTGCTTCTTCACAGGGGCACGAGCAGTACTTC.

The V and J genes are TRBV7-9 and TRBJ2-3; D remains ambiguous. CDR1 is SEHNR, CDR2 FQNEAQ, per germline (reference sequence). This CDR3 is built from 12 residues. V was pared by 2 bases and J by 6 bases, with 6 bases between. CDR3 in DNA: TGTGCCAGCAGCTTATGGAGTGATACGCAGTATTTT. This sequence encodes CASSLWSDTQYF.

This clone was found once. V is TRBV29-1 and J is TRBJ1-1, with D uncertain. The CDR3 has 15 residues. The ends were cut back, 0 bases at V and 1 base at J, with 12 bases in the middle. Per the germline V gene, CDR1 is SQVTM and CDR2 is ANQGSEA. This CDR3 reads CSVEDNRAKNTEAFF. In nucleotides, the CDR3 is TGCAGCGTTGAAGACAACAGAGCTAAGAACACTGAAGCTTTCTTT.

The chain recombines TRBV7-8 with TRBJ1-1; 10 bases map to TRBD1. V dropped 5 bases and J dropped 11; count of bases not matched to a gene: 8. CDR1 and CDR2 from the germline V gene are SGHVS and FQNEAQ. This CDR3 is 13 amino acids long. The CDR3 reads CASSLPGQGTAFF. DNA of the CDR3: TGTGCCAGCAGCCTCCCGGGACAGGGGACGGCTTTCTTT.

The chain combines TRBV10-1 with TRBJ2-5; the D is unclear. Trimming removed 0 bases from V and 5 bases from J, with 10 bases in between. Germline loops: CDR1 WNHNN, CDR2 SYGVQD (reference sequence). The CDR3 consists of 14 residues. Written as DNA, the CDR3 is TGCGCCAGCAGTGAGTCAGGACCCCAGGAGACCCAGTACTTC. Its protein product is CASSESGPQETQYF.

This clone appeared once. Its ends do not fully match the called genes, so a read error is possible. The gene calls are TRBV7-7 and TRBJ2-7, with TRBD1 matching 8 bases. Germline lookup yields CDR1 SSHAT and CDR2 FNYEAQ (reference sequence). The CDR3 loop spans 15 amino acids. CDR3 bases: TGTGCTAGCAGCTTAGGACAGGGTCCTTCCTACGAGCAGTACTTC. It yields the protein CASSLGQGPSYEQYF.

Worth noting for this clone: The junction and the germline gene differ at one end; a read error may be behind it. This chain connects TRBV28 to TRBJ1-5; D is uncertain. Germline-derived CDR1 and CDR2 are MDHEN and SYDVKM. This CDR3 is built from 12 residues. The CDR3 spells CANSLGSQPQHF. CDR3 nucleotide sequence: TGTGCCAACAGTTTAGGTTCTCAGCCCCAGCATTTT.

The V and J genes are TRBV5-4 and TRBJ2-7, with 9 bases matching TRBD1. The ends lost 5 bases at V and 10 bases at J; junction bases unmatched: 10. Germline V lookup: CDR1 SGHNT, CDR2 YYREEE (reference sequence). CDR3 length: 13 residues. The CDR3 DNA reads TGTGCCAGCAGATCGACAGGGGGTCGGGAACAGTACTTC. Translated, it gives CASRSTGGREQYF.

This chain connects TRBV5-1 to TRBJ2-3; no clear D. The length of the CDR3 is 11 residues. Germline CDR1 and CDR2: SGHRS and YFSETQ. Trimming stripped 0 bases from V and 5 bases from J, with 1 base between. The CDR3 DNA reads TGCGCCAGCAGCTTGGAAGATACGCAGTATTTT. It specifies CASSLEDTQYF.

The rearrangement joins TRBV6-6 to TRBJ2-7, with D perhaps matching TRBD2 (6 bases). The V and J ends lost 6 bases and 0 bases respectively, with 12 bases between them. CDR3 length: 14 amino acids. The germline V gene has CDR1 MNHNY and CDR2 SVGAGI (reference sequence). The CDR3 sequence: CASRLGGSSYEQYF. CDR3 bases: TGTGCCAGCAGACTCGGGGGAAGCTCCTACGAGCAGTACTTC.

The chain carries TRBV30 and TRBJ2-1; TRBD2 aligns across 14 bases. The CDR3 runs to 14 residues. V shed 5 bases and J 7 bases; nucleotides not matched to a gene: 4. Germline V gene lookup returns CDR1 GTSNPN and CDR2 SVGIG (reference sequence). The CDR3 region has the DNA TGTGCCTGGGGCAGACTAGCGGGAGGGAATGAGCAGTTCTTC. Translating gives CAWGRLAGGNEQFF.

This chain uses TRBV7-8 with TRBJ2-7, with 8 bases lining up with TRBD2. Germline V CDR1 and CDR2: SGHVS, FQNEAQ. The J segment lost 0 bases and the V segment lost 3 bases, leaving 4 bases of the junction unmatched. The CDR3 has 15 residues. The DNA for the CDR3 is TGTGCCAGCAGCTTTCGTACTAGCGGCTCCTACGAGCAGTACTTC. Its protein product is CASSFRTSGSYEQYF.

This chain's CDR3 is CASSHRQGSYNEQFF. The CDR3 DNA reads as TGCGCCAGCAGCCACCGACAGGGGTCCTACAATGAGCAGTTCTTC. The V call is TRBV4-1, the J call TRBJ2-1, with TRBD1 matching over 8 bases. The junction had 2 bases not matched to a gene; V was cut back by 3 bases and J by 1 base. CDR3 size: 15 residues. Germline V gives CDR1 MGHRA, CDR2 YSYEKL.

This chain connects TRBV4-2 to TRBJ2-1, with TRBD2 matching 11 bases. The J segment lost 1 base and the V segment lost 1 base, leaving 6 bases of the junction unmatched. There are 18 residues in the CDR3. CDR1 LGHNA and CDR2 YNFKEQ come from the germline V gene. The CDR3 nucleotides are TGTGCCAGCAGCCAAGGGCTATTAGCGGGAGGGTCCTACAATGAGCAGTTCTTC. It encodes CASSQGLLAGGSYNEQFF.

The genes are TRBV2 and TRBJ2-7; no definite D call. The germline gives CDR1 SNHLY, CDR2 FYNNEI. V was clipped by 8 bases and J by 6 bases, with 17 bases between them. This CDR3 has 13 residues. CDR3 protein: CASLSERGFEQYF. In DNA form, the CDR3 reads TGTGCCAGCCTGTCGGAAAGAGGATTCGAGCAGTACTTC.

The chain joins TRBV11-3 to TRBJ2-7; D gene unclear. The CDR3 length is 12 residues. CDR1 is SGHNT, CDR2 YENEEA, per germline. V gave up 6 bases and J gave up 2 bases, with 8 bases separating them. The CDR3 DNA reads as TGTGCCAGCAGTGGAGCCACCTACGAGCAGTACTTC. Translation gives CASSGATYEQYF.

J is TRBJ1-1 and V is TRBV7-6, with D perhaps TRBD1 (6 bases). This CDR3 has 14 residues. The germline V gene has CDR1 SGHVS and CDR2 FNYEAQ. Trimming removed 2 bases from V and 5 bases from J, with 12 bases in between. CDR3 residues: CASSLLGAGTEAFF. As DNA, the CDR3 is TGTGCCAGCAGCTTACTGGGGGCGGGAACTGAAGCTTTCTTT.

The chain recombines TRBV5-5 with TRBJ2-7, with 10 nucleotides matching TRBD2. The germline V gene has CDR1 SGHKS and CDR2 YYEKEE (reference sequence). This CDR3 is 16 amino acids long. Trimming removed 4 bases from V and 5 bases from J; junction bases left unmatched: 12. This CDR3 is CASSPLIAGGMDEQYF. CDR3 nucleotide sequence: TGTGCCAGCAGCCCGCTAATAGCGGGAGGAATGGACGAGCAGTACTTC.

The rearrangement links TRBV30 to TRBJ2-3, with D maybe TRBD1 (6 bases). Germline values: CDR1 GTSNPN, CDR2 SVGIG (reference sequence). V was shortened by 4 bases and J by 3 bases, with 14 bases between the two germline ends. This CDR3 spans 14 amino acids. CDR3 bases: TGTGCCTGGACGCTGGGGCAGGGGACAGATACGCAGTATTTT. This translates into CAWTLGQGTDTQYF.

This clone has a single count. J is TRBJ2-3 and V is TRBV7-3, with 13 bases lining up with TRBD2. Germline V gene sequence: CDR1 SGHTA, CDR2 FQGTGA. The CDR3 loop spans 14 amino acids. J gave up 1 base and V 9 bases, and 1 base lay outside the gene matches. CDR3 nucleotide sequence: TGTGCCAGGGGGACTAGCGGGGGCACAGATACGCAGTATTTT. It yields the protein CARGTSGGTDTQYF.

The chain uses TRBV2 and TRBJ2-5; 9 nucleotides agree with TRBD2. The CDR3 runs 14 residues. J lost 4 bases, V lost 3 bases, and 3 bases had no gene match. Germline values: CDR1 SNHLY, CDR2 FYNNEI. DNA of the CDR3: TGTGCCAGCAGTGAGTCTAGCGGGACAGAGACCCAGTACTTC. Its protein product is CASSESSGTETQYF.

This clone showed up just a few times. V is TRBV19 and J is TRBJ1-1; 9 bases agree with TRBD1. Germline V gene lookup returns CDR1 LNHDA and CDR2 SQIVND (reference sequence). Trimming cost V 5 bases and J 3 bases; bases outside gene matches: 4. The length of the CDR3 is 14 residues. The CDR3 sequence is CASSPGQGYTEAFF. CDR3 DNA: TGTGCCAGTAGTCCGGGACAGGGATACACTGAAGCTTTCTTT.

The chain joins TRBV30 to TRBJ1-2, with a weak D call TRBD1 (6 bases). The germline V gene has CDR1 GTSNPN and CDR2 SVGIG (reference sequence). The V gene lost 0 bases and the J gene lost 8 bases, with 28 bases spanning the gap. This CDR3 spans 18 amino acids. CDR3 protein: CAWSVLSYRARFPEGYTF. Here the CDR3 DNA reads TGTGCCTGGAGTGTACTTTCTTACAGGGCCCGATTCCCTGAAGGCTACACCTTC.